The present T cell receptor beta chain was sequenced within a study of cytomegalovirus exposure and HLA in healthy donors. Both 60 Vbeta primers and 13 Jbeta primers went into the PCR. The repertoire was sequenced with immunoSEQ multiplex PCR; TCRdb's copy has only in-frame clones and lacks some. Here the sample spans tens of thousands of clones, approximately 81% being singletons. Unmatched junction bases numbered 11, after V lost 0 bases and J lost 7 bases. The CDR3 consists of 15 residues. Germline V gene lookup returns CDR1 GTSNPN and CDR2 SVGIG (reference sequence). V usage is TRBV30 and J usage is TRBJ2-7, with 8 bases identical to TRBD1. The source is a woman aged 40 to 50 in good health and CMV-seropositive. Sequencing input: PBMCs. The CDR3 protein is CAWSVSRQGLKEQYF. CDR3 nucleotides: TGTGCCTGGAGTGTATCCCGACAGGGGCTAAAGGAGCAGTACTTC. The full variable domain, with the rest looked up from reference TRBV30 and TRBJ2-7, is SQTIHQWPATLVQPVGSPLSLECTVEGTSNPNLYWYRQAAGRGLQLLFYSVGIGQISSEVPQNLSASRPQDRQFILSSKKLLLSDSGFYLCAWSVSRQGLKEQYFGPGTRLTVT.